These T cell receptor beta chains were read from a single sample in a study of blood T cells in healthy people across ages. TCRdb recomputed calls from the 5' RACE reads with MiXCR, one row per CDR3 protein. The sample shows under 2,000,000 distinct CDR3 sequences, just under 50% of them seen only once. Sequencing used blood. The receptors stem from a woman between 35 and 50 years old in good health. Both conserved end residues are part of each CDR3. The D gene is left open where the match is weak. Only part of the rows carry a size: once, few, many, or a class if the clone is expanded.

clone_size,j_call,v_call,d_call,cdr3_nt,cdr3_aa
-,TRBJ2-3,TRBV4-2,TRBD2,TGTGCCAGCACCCAAGGTACTAGCGGTAACACAGATACGCAGTATTTT,CASTQGTSGNTDTQYF
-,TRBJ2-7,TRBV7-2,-,TGTGCCAGCAGTCCGATAGTGGGGAACTCCTACGAGCAGTACTTC,CASSPIVGNSYEQYF
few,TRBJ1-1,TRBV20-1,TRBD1,TGCAGTGCTAGAGACGGGGACAGGGTGAGCACTGAAGCTTTCTTT,CSARDGDRVSTEAFF
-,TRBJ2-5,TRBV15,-,TGTGCCACCAGCAGAGTCAGGCAACAAGAGACCCAGTACTTC,CATSRVRQQETQYF
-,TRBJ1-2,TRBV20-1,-,TGCAGTGCTAGCCAGATTGTGGGAGGGAGTGGCTACACCTTC,CSASQIVGGSGYTF
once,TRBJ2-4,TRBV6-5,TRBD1,TGTGCCAGCAGTTACTCGATCTCCCGGGTGGACAGGGGAACTCAGTACTTC,CASSYSISRVDRGTQYF
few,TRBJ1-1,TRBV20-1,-,TGCAGTGCTAGGGACACCTTGAACACTGAAGCTTTCTTT,CSARDTLNTEAFF
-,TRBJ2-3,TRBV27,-,TGTGCCAGCTGGGGTTCAGATACGCAGTATTTT,CASWGSDTQYF
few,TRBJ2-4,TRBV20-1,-,TGCAGTGCCGATCAAGTAGCCAAAAACATTCAGTACTTC,CSADQVAKNIQYF
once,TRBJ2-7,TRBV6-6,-,TGTGCCAGCAGTTGGGACACCAACAATGAGCAGTACTTC,CASSWDTNNEQYF
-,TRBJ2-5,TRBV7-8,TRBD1,TGTGCCAGCAGCTTAGACGGGACAGGGGGGACGGAGACCCAGTACTTC,CASSLDGTGGTETQYF
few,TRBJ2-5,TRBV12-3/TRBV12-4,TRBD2,TGTGCCAGCAGCCGTAGCCCGCGGGGGGCCCTGGAGACCCAGTACTTC,CASSRSPRGALETQYF
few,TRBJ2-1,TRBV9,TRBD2,TGTGCCAGCAGCGTAGTCACCTTGGGAGGGGATGAGCAGTTCTTC,CASSVVTLGGDEQFF
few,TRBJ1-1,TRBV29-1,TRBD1,TGCAGCGTTGAAGCGGGGACAGGGGGCACCAAAGCTTTCTTT,CSVEAGTGGTKAFF
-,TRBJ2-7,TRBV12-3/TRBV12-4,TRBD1,TGTGCCAGCAGGTCAGGGGGCCACTACGAGCAGTACTTC,CASRSGGHYEQYF
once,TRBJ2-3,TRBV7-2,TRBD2,TGTGCCAGCAGCTTTCGGGTAGCGGGGGGAATCACAGATACGCAGTATTTT,CASSFRVAGGITDTQYF
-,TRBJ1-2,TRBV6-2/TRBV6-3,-,TGTGCCAGCAGTGATACGCGGGAAGATAACCATGGCTACACCTTC,CASSDTREDNHGYTF
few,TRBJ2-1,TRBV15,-,TGTGCCACCAGCAGAATCAGGACAGACCATGAGCAGTTCTTC,CATSRIRTDHEQFF
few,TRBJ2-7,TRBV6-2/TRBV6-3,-,TGTGCCAGCAAAGAGCCGGGGGCCACCTACGAGCAGTACTTC,CASKEPGATYEQYF
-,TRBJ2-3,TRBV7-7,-,TGTGCTAGCAGCTTAACAGGGCAAGGTGTAGATACGCAGTATTTT,CASSLTGQGVDTQYF
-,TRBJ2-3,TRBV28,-,TGTGCCAGCAGTTCTCCGAGGGGAGGGGGCAAAGGGAGCACAGATACGCAGTATTTT,CASSSPRGGGKGSTDTQYF
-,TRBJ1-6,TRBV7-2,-,TGTGCCAGCAGCCTGGGACGGCCCCTCCACTTT,CASSLGRPLHF
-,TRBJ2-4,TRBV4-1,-,TGCGCCAGCAGCCAAGTAGGGGGGGCGGCCAAAAACATTCAGTACTTC,CASSQVGGAAKNIQYF
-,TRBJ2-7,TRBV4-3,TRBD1,TGCGCCAGCTATTTAAGGGGGACAGTCTACGAGCAGTACTTC,CASYLRGTVYEQYF
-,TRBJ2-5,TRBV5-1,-,TGCGCCAGCAGCTCAATCAGGGGGGGGTTAGGAGAGACCCAGTACTTC,CASSSIRGGLGETQYF
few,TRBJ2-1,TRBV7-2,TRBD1,TGTGCCAGCAGCTTTGACAGGGTGGGCAATGAGCAGTTCTTC,CASSFDRVGNEQFF
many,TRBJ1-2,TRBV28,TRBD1,TGTGCCAGCAGACCCGGGACAGGGTATGGCTACACCTTC,CASRPGTGYGYTF
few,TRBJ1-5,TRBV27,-,TGTGCCAGCAGTTTACGGATTCCCAATAGCAATCAGCCCCAGCATTTT,CASSLRIPNSNQPQHF
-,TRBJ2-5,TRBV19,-,TGTGCCAGTAGTCCTAGTTACCAAGAGACCCGGTACTTC,CASSPSYQETRYF
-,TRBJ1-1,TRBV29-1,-,TGCAGCGCCTCAGTCGGGGTGAACACTGAAGCTTTCTTT,CSASVGVNTEAFF
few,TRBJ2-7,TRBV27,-,TGTGCCAGCAGTTTGGTCCAGGGCGGGCTACGTGAGCAGTACTTC,CASSLVQGGLREQYF
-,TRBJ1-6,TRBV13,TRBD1,TGTGCCAGCAGCTCAGACAGGGTCTCACCCCTCCACTTT,CASSSDRVSPLHF
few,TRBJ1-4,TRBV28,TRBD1,TGTGCCAGCAGTTCCGACAGGGCCCAGACTAATGAAAAACTGTTTTTT,CASSSDRAQTNEKLFF
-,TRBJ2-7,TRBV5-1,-,TGCGCCAGCAGCTACAGCCAGGGTGGACACTCCTACGAGCAGTACTTC,CASSYSQGGHSYEQYF
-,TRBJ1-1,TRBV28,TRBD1,TGTGCCAGCAATAGACAGGGTTTTGTCACTGAAGCTTTCTTT,CASNRQGFVTEAFF
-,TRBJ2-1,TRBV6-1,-,TGTGCCAGCAGCCGGGGTCGGACTTATCGCTCCTACAATGAGCAGTTCTTC,CASSRGRTYRSYNEQFF
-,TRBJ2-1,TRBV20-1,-,TGCAGTGCTAGCGGATATGATGAGCAGTTCTTC,CSASGYDEQFF
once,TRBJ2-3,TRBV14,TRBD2,TGTGCCAGCAGCCAAGAACTGAGCGGGGGCACAGATACGCAGTATTTT,CASSQELSGGTDTQYF
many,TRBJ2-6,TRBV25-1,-,TGTGCCAGCAGTGCCCGGGGTACTGGGGCCAACGTCCTGACTTTC,CASSARGTGANVLTF
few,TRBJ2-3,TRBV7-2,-,TGTGCCAGCAGCTTAGCACGTCATGGCGGGGGCTATAACACAGATACGCAGTATTTT,CASSLARHGGGYNTDTQYF
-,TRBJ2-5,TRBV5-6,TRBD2,TGTGCCAGCAGCTTGGGGCACGGGGGGGCAAAGACCCAGTACTTC,CASSLGHGGAKTQYF
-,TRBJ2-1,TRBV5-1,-,TGCGCCAGCAGCCAACAGGGAGAAGAGACCCAGTTCTTC,CASSQQGEETQFF
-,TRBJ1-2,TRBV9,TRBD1,TGTGCCAGCAGCGTAGATACCAGGGGGCCTGGCTACACCTTC,CASSVDTRGPGYTF
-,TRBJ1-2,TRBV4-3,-,TGCGCCAGCAGCCAAGTTAGGGGATCTAACTATGGCTACACCTTC,CASSQVRGSNYGYTF
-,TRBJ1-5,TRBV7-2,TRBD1,TGTGCCAGCAGTTCCGACAGGGGTGGCAATCAGCCCCAGCATTTT,CASSSDRGGNQPQHF
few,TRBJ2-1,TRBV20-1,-,TGCAGTGCTAGGCCAAGACCCTACAATGAGCAGTTCTTC,CSARPRPYNEQFF
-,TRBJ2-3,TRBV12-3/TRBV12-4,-,TGTGCCAGCAGTAAGATTCGACAGATTTTCACAGATACGCAGTATTTT,CASSKIRQIFTDTQYF
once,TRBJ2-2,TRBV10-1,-,TGCGCCAGCAGTGCTTGGAACACCGGGGAGCTGTTTTTT,CASSAWNTGELFF
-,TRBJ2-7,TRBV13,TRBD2,TGTGCCAGCAGCCGAGGACTAGCGGGGGGGCAGGGGCAGTACTTC,CASSRGLAGGQGQYF
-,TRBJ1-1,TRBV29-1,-,TGCAGCGCCACAACGGGGGACGCTGAAGCTTTCTTT,CSATTGDAEAFF
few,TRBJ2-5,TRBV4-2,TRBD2,TGTGCCAGCAGCCACACTAGCGGGGGGGAAGAGACCCAGTACTTC,CASSHTSGGEETQYF
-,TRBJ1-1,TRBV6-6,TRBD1,TGTGCCAGCAGTCTACAGGGGGCACCAGCTTTCTTT,CASSLQGAPAFF
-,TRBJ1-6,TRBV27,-,TGTGCCAGCAGAAAATGGGGTTCACCCCTCCACTTT,CASRKWGSPLHF
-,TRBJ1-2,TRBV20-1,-,TGCAGTGCTAGAGACCGAGACATATACTATGGCTACACCTTC,CSARDRDIYYGYTF
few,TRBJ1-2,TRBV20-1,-,TGCAGTGCTAGAGCAGGGAATAACGGCTACACCTTC,CSARAGNNGYTF
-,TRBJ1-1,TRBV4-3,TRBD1,TGCGCCAGCAGCCAAGATCCCAGGGGGTTTGGCACTGAAGCTTTCTTT,CASSQDPRGFGTEAFF
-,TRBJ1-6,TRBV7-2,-,TGTGCCAGCAGAAAGGGCCTCTCCTATAATTCACCCCTCCACTTT,CASRKGLSYNSPLHF
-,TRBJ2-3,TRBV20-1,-,TGCAGTGCTAGAAGCCAAGGGGGTTTGGGCACAGATACGCAGTATTTT,CSARSQGGLGTDTQYF
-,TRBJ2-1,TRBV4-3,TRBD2,TGCGCCAGCAGCCCCCAAAGTGGCGGGGGGCTTTCCTACGAGCAGTTCTTC,CASSPQSGGGLSYEQFF